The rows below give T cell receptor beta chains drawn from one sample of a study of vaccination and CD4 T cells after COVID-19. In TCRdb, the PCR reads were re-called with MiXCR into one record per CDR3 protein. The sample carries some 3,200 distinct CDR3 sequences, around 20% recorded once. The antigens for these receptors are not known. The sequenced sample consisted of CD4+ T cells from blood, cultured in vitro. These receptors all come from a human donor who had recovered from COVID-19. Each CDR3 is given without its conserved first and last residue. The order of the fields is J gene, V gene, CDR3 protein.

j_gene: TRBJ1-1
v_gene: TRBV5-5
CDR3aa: ASSVVAGGFDMNTEAF

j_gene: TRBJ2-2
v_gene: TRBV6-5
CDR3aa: ASSYQNRGPGTGELF

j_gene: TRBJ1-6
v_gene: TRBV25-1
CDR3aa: ASSEFKGDNSPLH

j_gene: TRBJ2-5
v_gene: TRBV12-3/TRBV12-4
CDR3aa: ASSFWRGSWETQY

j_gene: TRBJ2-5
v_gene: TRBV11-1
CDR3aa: ASSLGPIEETQY

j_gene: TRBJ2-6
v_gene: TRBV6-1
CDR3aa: ASSVWDRSYSGANVLT

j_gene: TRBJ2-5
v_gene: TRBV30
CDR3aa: AWSGIETQY

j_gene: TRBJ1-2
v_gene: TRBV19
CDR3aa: ASSPKGTGALNYGYT

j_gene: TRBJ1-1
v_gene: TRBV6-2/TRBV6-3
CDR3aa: ASRDTGNTEAF

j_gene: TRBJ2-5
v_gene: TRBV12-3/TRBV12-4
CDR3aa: ASSLVGGETQY

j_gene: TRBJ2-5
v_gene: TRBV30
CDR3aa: AWSVGQGSETQY

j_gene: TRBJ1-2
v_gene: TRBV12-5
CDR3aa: ASGPGTGGFLNYGYT

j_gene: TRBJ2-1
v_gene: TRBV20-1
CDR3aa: SARTSGDSYNEQF

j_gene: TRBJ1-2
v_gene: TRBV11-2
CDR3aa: ASSISTATGAYGYT

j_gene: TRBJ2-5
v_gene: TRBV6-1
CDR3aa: ATLRQGWETQY

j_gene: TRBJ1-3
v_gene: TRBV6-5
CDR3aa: ASSYGDGSSGNTIY

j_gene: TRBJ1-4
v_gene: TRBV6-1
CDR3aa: ASSRMTGWGEKLF

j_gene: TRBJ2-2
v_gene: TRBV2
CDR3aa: ASGLGARTGELF

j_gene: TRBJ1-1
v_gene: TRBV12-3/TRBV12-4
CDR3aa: ASSTRKYTEAF

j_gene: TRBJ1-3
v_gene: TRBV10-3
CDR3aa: AIGDPRENTIY

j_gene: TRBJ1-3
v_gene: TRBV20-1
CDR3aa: SARVPRSGNTIY

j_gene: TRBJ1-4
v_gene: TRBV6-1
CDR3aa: ASNLGVEKLF

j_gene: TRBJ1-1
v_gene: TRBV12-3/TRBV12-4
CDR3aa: ASSAIMNTEAF

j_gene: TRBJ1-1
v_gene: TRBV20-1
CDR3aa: SAQVNTEAF

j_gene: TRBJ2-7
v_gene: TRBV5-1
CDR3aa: ASSLIPDNSYEQY

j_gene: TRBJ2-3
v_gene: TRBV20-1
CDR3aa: SASGGADTQY

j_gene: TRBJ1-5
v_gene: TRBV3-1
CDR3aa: ASSQDTLSNQPQH

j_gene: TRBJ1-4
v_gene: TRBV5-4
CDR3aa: ASSWSTGDNEKLF

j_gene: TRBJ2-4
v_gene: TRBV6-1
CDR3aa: ASSSLTGGLSKNIQY

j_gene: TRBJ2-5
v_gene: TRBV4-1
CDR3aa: ASSQEERGAGETQY

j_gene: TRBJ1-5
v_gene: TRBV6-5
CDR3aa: ASSYTGGGNQPQH

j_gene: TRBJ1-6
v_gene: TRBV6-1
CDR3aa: ASLSGLPSPLH

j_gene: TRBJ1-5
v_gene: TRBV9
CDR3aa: ASSGASNQPQH

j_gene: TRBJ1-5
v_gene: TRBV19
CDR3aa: ASIRDITSNQPQH

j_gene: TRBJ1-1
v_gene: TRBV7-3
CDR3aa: ASSSLGGKTEAF

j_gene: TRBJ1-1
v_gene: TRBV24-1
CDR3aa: ATSDLGLWGTEAF

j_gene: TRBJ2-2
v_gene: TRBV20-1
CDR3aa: SAPTGGNTGELF

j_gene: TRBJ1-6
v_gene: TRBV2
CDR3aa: ASSEIRGAYNSPLH

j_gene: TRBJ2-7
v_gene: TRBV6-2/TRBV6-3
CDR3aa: ASSLRSSYEQY

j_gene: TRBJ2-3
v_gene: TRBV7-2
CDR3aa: ASSLQRGRTDTQY

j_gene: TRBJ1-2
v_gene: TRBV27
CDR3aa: ASSLRQGYGYT

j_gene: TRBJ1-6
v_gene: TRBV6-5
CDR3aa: ASSYSGHHGVGPYNSPLH

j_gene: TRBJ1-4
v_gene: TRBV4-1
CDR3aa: ASTPSRGANEKLF

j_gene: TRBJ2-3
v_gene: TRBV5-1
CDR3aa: ASSPPQTSGTDTQY

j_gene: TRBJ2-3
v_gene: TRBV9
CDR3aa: ASSVGEDTQY

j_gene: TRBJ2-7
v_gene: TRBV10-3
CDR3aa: AISEHDGAPY

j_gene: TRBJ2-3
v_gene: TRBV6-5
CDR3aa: ASSYGGGLTDTQY

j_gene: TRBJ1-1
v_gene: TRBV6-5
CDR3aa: ASSFGVGTEAF

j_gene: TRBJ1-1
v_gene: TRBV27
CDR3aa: ASSHRQGRTEAF

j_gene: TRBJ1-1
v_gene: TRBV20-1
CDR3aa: SARGRIYIEAF

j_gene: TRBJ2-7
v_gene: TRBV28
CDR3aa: ASSPDSGEQY

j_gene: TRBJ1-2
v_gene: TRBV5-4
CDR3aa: ASSLQANYGYT

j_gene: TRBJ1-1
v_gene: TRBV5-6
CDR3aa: ASSMSEGETEAF

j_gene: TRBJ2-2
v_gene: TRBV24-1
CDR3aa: ATSDPTPPGELF

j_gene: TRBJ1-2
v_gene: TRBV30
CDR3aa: AWSEGGYYGYT